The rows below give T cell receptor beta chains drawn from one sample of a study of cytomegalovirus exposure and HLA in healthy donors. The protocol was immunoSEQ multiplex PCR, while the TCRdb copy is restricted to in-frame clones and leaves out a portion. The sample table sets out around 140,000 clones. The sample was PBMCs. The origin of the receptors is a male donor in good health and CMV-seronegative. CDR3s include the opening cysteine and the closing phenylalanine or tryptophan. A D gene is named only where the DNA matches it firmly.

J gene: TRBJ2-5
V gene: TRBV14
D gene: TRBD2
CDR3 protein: CASSRHGDSGGAQETQYF
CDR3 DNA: TGTGCCAGCAGCCGGCATGGGGATAGCGGGGGGGCCCAGGAGACCCAGTACTTC

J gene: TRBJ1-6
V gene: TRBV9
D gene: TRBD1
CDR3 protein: CASSSHRGSSYNSPLHF
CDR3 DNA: TGTGCCAGCAGCTCACACAGGGGCAGCTCCTATAATTCACCCCTCCACTTT

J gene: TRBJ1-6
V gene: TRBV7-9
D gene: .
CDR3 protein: CASSLIRGRNSPLHF
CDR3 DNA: TGTGCCAGCAGCTTGATCAGGGGCAGGAATTCACCCCTCCACTTT

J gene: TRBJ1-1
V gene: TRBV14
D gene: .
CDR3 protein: CASSPGGKGGLTEAFF
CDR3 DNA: TGTGCCAGCAGCCCGGGGGGCAAAGGGGGGTTGACTGAAGCTTTCTTT

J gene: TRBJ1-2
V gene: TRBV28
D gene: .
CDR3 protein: CASKGELPDGYTF
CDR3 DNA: TGTGCCAGCAAGGGAGAGCTCCCTGATGGCTACACCTTC

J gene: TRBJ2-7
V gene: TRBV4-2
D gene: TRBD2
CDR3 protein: CASSLPTSGPRGSYEQYF
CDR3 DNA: TGTGCCAGCAGCCTCCCGACTAGCGGGCCACGCGGAAGCTACGAGCAGTACTTC

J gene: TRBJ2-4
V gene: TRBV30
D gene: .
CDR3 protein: CAWEGGRKNIQYF
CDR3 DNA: TGTGCCTGGGAAGGGGGAAGGAAAAACATTCAGTACTTC

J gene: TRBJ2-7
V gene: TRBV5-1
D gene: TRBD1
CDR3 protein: CASSLAGGPYEQYF
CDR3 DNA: TGCGCCAGCAGCTTGGCAGGGGGCCCCTACGAGCAGTACTTC

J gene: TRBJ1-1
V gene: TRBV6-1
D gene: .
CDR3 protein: CATKRRTEAFF
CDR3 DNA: TGTGCCACCAAGAGGAGGACTGAAGCTTTCTTT

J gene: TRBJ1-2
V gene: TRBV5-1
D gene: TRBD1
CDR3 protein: CASSFGMGQGANYGYTF
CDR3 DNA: TGCGCCAGCAGCTTCGGTATGGGACAGGGGGCAAACTATGGCTACACCTTC

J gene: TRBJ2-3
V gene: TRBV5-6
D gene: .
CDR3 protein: CASSLGGFDDTQYF
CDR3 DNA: TGTGCCAGCAGCTTGGGAGGGTTTGACGATACGCAGTATTTT

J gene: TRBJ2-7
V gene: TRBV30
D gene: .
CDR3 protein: CAWSVTRYYEQYF
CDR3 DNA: TGTGCCTGGAGTGTAACCAGATACTACGAGCAGTACTTC

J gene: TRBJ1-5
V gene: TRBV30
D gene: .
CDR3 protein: CAWGEGGQPQHF
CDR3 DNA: TGTGCCTGGGGAGAAGGGGGACAGCCCCAGCATTTT

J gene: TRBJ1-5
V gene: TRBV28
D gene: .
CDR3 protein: CASSTPDRYNQPQHF
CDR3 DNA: TGTGCCAGCAGTACCCCCGACAGGTACAATCAGCCCCAGCATTTT

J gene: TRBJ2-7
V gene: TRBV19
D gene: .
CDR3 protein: CASSPRWPGYYEQYF
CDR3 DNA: TGTGCCAGTAGCCCGAGGTGGCCAGGGTACTACGAGCAGTACTTC

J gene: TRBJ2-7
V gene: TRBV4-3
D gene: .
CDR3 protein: CASSQDRTGNYEQYF
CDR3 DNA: TGCGCCAGCAGCCAAGATCGCACAGGGAACTACGAGCAGTACTTC

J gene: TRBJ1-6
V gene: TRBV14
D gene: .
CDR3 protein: CASSIGQSNSPLHF
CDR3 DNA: TGTGCCAGCAGCATCGGACAATCTAATTCACCCCTCCACTTT

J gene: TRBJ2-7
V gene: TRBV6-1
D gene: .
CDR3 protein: CAASGATSYEQYF
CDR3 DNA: TGTGCCGCCTCAGGGGCAACGAGCTACGAGCAGTACTTC

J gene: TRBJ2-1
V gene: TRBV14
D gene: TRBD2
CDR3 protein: CASSQLAGGSYNEQFF
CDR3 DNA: TGTGCCAGCAGCCAGTTAGCGGGGGGCTCCTACAATGAGCAGTTCTTC

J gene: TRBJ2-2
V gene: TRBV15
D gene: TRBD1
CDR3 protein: CATSREGQGATKGTGELFF
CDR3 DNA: TGTGCCACCAGCAGGGAAGGACAGGGGGCGACTAAAGGCACCGGGGAGCTGTTTTTT

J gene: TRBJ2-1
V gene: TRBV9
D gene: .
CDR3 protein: CASSVLGLSSYNEQFF
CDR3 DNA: TGTGCCAGCAGCGTCCTCGGACTCAGCTCCTACAATGAGCAGTTCTTC

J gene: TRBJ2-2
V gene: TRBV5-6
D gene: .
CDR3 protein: CASRRAGSDTGELFF
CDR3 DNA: TGTGCCAGCAGACGGGCAGGGTCGGACACCGGGGAGCTGTTTTTT

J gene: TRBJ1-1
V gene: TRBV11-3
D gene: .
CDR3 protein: CASSPGGERNTEAFF
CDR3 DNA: TGTGCCAGCAGCCCCGGGGGGGAGAGGAACACTGAAGCTTTCTTT

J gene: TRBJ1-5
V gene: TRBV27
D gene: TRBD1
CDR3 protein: CASSPNRGWDQPQHF
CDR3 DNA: TGTGCCAGCAGCCCTAACAGGGGTTGGGATCAGCCCCAGCATTTT

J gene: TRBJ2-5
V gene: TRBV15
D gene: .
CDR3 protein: CATSSQGPNQETQYF
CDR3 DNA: TGTGCCACCAGCTCGCAGGGCCCAAACCAAGAGACCCAGTACTTC

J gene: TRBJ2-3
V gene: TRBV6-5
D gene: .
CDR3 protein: CASTPLGGFTDTQYF
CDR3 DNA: TGTGCCAGCACCCCCTTAGGAGGGTTCACAGATACGCAGTATTTT

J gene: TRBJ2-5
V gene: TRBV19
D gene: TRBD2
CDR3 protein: CASSRLAGGRETQYF
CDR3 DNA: TGTGCCAGTTCACGGTTAGCGGGAGGGAGAGAGACCCAGTACTTC

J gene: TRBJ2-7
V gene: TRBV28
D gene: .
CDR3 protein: CASSLPGRGYYEQYF
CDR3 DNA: TGTGCCAGCAGTTTACCCGGGCGGGGTTACTACGAGCAGTACTTC

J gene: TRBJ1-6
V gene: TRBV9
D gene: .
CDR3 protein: CASSVTGGNSPLHF
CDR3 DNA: TGTGCCAGCAGCGTGACAGGAGGTAATTCACCCCTCCACTTT

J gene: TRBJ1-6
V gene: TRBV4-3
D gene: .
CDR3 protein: CASSQDAPEGLGLKNSPLHF
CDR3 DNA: TGCGCCAGCAGCCAAGACGCACCGGAGGGATTGGGGCTGAAGAATTCACCCCTCCACTTT

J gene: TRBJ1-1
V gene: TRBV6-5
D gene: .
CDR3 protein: CASSYVVNTEAFF
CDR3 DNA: TGTGCCAGCAGTTACGTAGTGAACACTGAAGCTTTCTTT

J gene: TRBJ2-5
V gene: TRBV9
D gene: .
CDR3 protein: CASSDSWEETQYF
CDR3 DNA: TGTGCCAGCAGTGACTCTTGGGAAGAGACCCAGTACTTC

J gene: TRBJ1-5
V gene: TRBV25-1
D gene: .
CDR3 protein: CASSERGQPQHF
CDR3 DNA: TGTGCCAGCAGTGAAAGGGGTCAGCCCCAGCATTTT

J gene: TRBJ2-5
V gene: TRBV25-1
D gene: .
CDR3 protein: CASSERLIQETQYF
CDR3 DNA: TGTGCCAGCAGTGAACGACTCATCCAAGAGACCCAGTACTTC

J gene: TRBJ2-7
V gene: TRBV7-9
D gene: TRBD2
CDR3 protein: CASSKWTSGGLTYEQYF
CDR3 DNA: TGTGCCAGCAGCAAATGGACTAGCGGGGGGCTGACCTACGAGCAGTACTTC

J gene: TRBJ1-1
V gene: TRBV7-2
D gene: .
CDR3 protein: CASSLEERGGTEAFF
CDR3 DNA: TGTGCCAGCAGCTTAGAGGAGCGTGGTGGTACTGAAGCTTTCTTT

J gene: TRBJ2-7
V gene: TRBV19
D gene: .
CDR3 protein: CASSPTGSYEQYF
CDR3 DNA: TGTGCCAGTAGTCCCACCGGCTCCTACGAGCAGTACTTC

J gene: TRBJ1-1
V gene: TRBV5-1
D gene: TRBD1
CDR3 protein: CASSAVTGVMNTEAFF
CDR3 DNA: TGCGCCAGCAGCGCCGTTACAGGGGTTATGAACACTGAAGCTTTCTTT

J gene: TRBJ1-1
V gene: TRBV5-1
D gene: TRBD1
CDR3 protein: CASSPGTASVWNTEAFF
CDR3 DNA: TGCGCCAGCAGCCCCGGGACAGCCTCTGTGTGGAACACTGAAGCTTTCTTT

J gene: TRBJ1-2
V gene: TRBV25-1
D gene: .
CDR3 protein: CASSELGQFYGYTF
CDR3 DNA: TGTGCCAGCAGTGAATTGGGGCAGTTCTATGGCTACACCTTC

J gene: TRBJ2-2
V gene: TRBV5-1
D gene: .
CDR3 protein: CASSDTDTGELFF
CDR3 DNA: TGCGCCAGCAGCGATACAGACACCGGGGAGCTGTTTTTT

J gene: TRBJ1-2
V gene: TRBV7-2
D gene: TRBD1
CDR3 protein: CASSLVQGAGYGYTF
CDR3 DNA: TGTGCCAGCAGCTTAGTCCAGGGGGCGGGCTATGGCTACACCTTC

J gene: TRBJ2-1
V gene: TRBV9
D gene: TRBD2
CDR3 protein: CASSVDQLAGPEQFF
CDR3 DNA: TGTGCCAGCAGCGTAGATCAGCTAGCGGGACCGGAGCAGTTCTTC

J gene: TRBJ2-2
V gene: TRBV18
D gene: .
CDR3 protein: CASSPQQGNTGELFF
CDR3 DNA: TGTGCCAGCTCACCACAGCAGGGAAACACCGGGGAGCTGTTTTTT

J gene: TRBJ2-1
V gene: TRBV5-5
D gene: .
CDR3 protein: CASSLAKLLAVEQFF
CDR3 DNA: TGTGCCAGCAGCTTGGCCAAATTGTTGGCCGTCGAGCAGTTCTTC

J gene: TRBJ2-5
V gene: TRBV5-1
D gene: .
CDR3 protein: CASSLGLLQETQYF
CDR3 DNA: TGCGCCAGCAGCTTGGGTCTGCTACAAGAGACCCAGTACTTC

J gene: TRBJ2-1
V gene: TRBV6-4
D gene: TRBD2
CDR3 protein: CASKEREGLSNEQFF
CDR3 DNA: TGTGCCAGCAAGGAGCGGGAGGGCCTATCCAATGAGCAGTTCTTC

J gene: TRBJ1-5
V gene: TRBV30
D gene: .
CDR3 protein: CAWSLARDRPQHF
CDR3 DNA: TGTGCCTGGAGTCTGGCCAGGGATCGGCCCCAGCATTTT

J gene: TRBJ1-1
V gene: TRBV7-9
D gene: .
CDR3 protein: CASSWGPGGEAFF
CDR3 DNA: TGTGCCAGCAGTTGGGGACCGGGAGGGGAAGCTTTCTTT

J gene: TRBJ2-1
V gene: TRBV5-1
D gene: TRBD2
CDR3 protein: CASSSLAGLGEQFF
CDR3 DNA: TGCGCCAGCAGCTCCTTAGCGGGGCTCGGTGAGCAGTTCTTC

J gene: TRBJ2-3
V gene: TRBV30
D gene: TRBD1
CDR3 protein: CAWSGDRGRTDTQYF
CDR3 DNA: TGTGCCTGGAGTGGGGACAGGGGTCGCACAGATACGCAGTATTTT

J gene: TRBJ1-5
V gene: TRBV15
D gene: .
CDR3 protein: CATSRVVVRDSNQPQHF
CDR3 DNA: TGTGCCACCAGCAGAGTTGTTGTAAGAGATAGCAATCAGCCCCAGCATTTT

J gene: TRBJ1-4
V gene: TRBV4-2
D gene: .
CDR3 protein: CASSQVGGRAEKLFF
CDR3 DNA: TGTGCCAGCAGCCAAGTCGGTGGCAGGGCTGAAAAACTGTTTTTT